Listed below are T cell receptor beta chains from one sample, sequenced in a study of CD8+CD57+ T cells in acquired aplastic anemia. MiXCR, run by TCRdb on the reads, gives a single entry per CDR3 protein. The table includes fewer than 250,000 distinct CDR3 sequences, about half detected once. Sequencing used sorted CD4+, CD8+, or CD8+CD57+ T cells (not recorded which) from PBMCs. The receptors here all came from a human donor with aplastic anemia. The CDR3 runs from the conserved cysteine through the conserved F or W. A D gene is named only where the DNA matches it firmly. The size of a clone is reported for some rows only, either as once, few or many, or as a class for expanded clones.

TRBJ2-3	-	few	TRBV9	TGTGCCAGCAGCGCCAGCACAGGGAACCCGTTGACAGATACGCAGTATTTT	CASSASTGNPLTDTQYF
TRBJ1-2	-	many	TRBV20-1	TGCAGTGCTAGGCAGGCAAATGGCTACACCTTC	CSARQANGYTF
TRBJ1-1	TRBD1	many	TRBV5-1	TGCGCCAGCAGCACAGGGACAGTGAACACTGAAGCTTTCTTT	CASSTGTVNTEAFF
TRBJ1-4	-	-	TRBV7-8	TGTGCCAGCAGCTTTAGTGGGGGCGGAGAAAAACTGTTTTTT	CASSFSGGGEKLFF
TRBJ2-5	TRBD1	many	TRBV20-1	TGCAGTGCTAGAGACGGGCCAGGGGGACAAGAGATCCAGTACTTC	CSARDGPGGQEIQYF
TRBJ1-5	-	-	TRBV19	TGTGCCAGTAGTATAGAGGGAAGCAATCAGCCCCAGCATTTT	CASSIEGSNQPQHF
TRBJ2-7	TRBD2	-	TRBV25-1	TGTGCCAGCAGTGATCCCCGACTAGCGGGGGGGGGGGAAGAGCAGTACTTC	CASSDPRLAGGGEEQYF
TRBJ2-5	TRBD1	many	TRBV7-9	TGTGCCAGCAGCCGGGGACAGGGGGAGACCCAGTACTTC	CASSRGQGETQYF
TRBJ2-1	TRBD2	-	TRBV11-3	TGTGCCAGCAGCTTAGGACTAGCGGTAGGTTTCAATGAGCAGTTCTTC	CASSLGLAVGFNEQFF
TRBJ1-1	-	many	TRBV10-3	TGTGCCACCGGGAGGGCAAGGGGGGGGACTGAAGCTTTCTTT	CATGRARGGTEAFF
TRBJ2-7	TRBD1	many	TRBV20-1	TGCAGTGCTTGGGACAGTTCCGGGTCCTACGAGCAGTACTTC	CSAWDSSGSYEQYF
TRBJ2-1	TRBD1	many	TRBV24-1	TGTGCCACCAGGTCGACAGGGGGCATGAATGAGCAGTTCTTC	CATRSTGGMNEQFF
TRBJ2-2	-	-	TRBV24-1	TGTGCCACCAGTGATGGTTCTTGGAACACCGGGGAGCTGTTTTTT	CATSDGSWNTGELFF
TRBJ2-7	-	many	TRBV5-1	TGCGCCAGCAGCTTGCAGAGGGCCGCCTACGAGCAGTACTTC	CASSLQRAAYEQYF
TRBJ2-3	-	-	TRBV10-3	TGTGCCAGCAGTGCCCGCTTGTCAGATACGCAGTATTTT	CASSARLSDTQYF
TRBJ2-3	-	many	TRBV3-1	TGTGCCAGCAGCCAAGATTACACTAGCACAGATACGCAGTATTTT	CASSQDYTSTDTQYF
TRBJ2-7	TRBD2	-	TRBV18	TGTGCCAGCTCATCGACTAGCGGGGTGTACGAGCAGTACTTC	CASSSTSGVYEQYF
TRBJ1-5	-	many	TRBV7-8	TGTGCCAGCAGCTTAGCCTACCAGGGAAATGTGGCCCAGCATTTT	CASSLAYQGNVAQHF
TRBJ2-7	-	-	TRBV25-1	TGTGCCAGCAGTGAATACACAGGGAGGGACGAGCAGTACTTC	CASSEYTGRDEQYF
TRBJ1-2	-	many	TRBV25-1	TGTGCCAGCAGTGAACCCCAGGGGAGGCGTGGCTACACCTTC	CASSEPQGRRGYTF
TRBJ2-7	-	many	TRBV5-1	TGCGCCAGCAGCTTGGGACCGGAGGGCTCCTACGAGCAGTACTTC	CASSLGPEGSYEQYF
TRBJ2-3	-	many	TRBV5-1	TGCGTCAGCAGCCCCGGGGGTACGCAGTATTTT	CVSSPGGTQYF
TRBJ1-6	-	-	TRBV5-1	TGCGCCAGCAGACCCGGACCCTCCTATAATTCACCCCTCCACTTT	CASRPGPSYNSPLHF
TRBJ1-2	-	once	TRBV19	TGTGCCAGTAGTCCCCCGGACGGCAACTATGGCTACACCTTC	CASSPPDGNYGYTF
TRBJ2-7	TRBD1	many	TRBV27	TGTGCCAGCAGGCCATCCGGGACAGGGGCGTCCTACGAGCAGTACTTC	CASRPSGTGASYEQYF
TRBJ2-7	TRBD1	-	TRBV28	TGTGCCAGCAGACTCAGGGGGCTACGCGAGCAGTACTTC	CASRLRGLREQYF
TRBJ1-1	TRBD1	-	TRBV15	TGTGCCACCAGCAGCCCCAGACAGGGATTGAACACTGAAGCTTTCTTT	CATSSPRQGLNTEAFF
TRBJ1-5	-	many	TRBV19	TGTGCCAGTAGTCGGGGCTTGGGTGATAGCAATCAGCCCCAGCATTTT	CASSRGLGDSNQPQHF
TRBJ2-4	-	many	TRBV15	TGTGCCACCAGCCCACACCCGCAGGCAAGTCCCTACTTC	CATSPHPQASPYF
TRBJ1-1	-	many	TRBV6-6	TGTGCCACCACACGAGGCGGCACTGAAGCTTTCTTT	CATTRGGTEAFF
TRBJ2-2	TRBD1	many	TRBV11-2	TGTGCCAGCAGCCCCGGGACAGGGGTGGACCACGGGGAGCTGTTTTTT	CASSPGTGVDHGELFF
TRBJ1-1	TRBD1	-	TRBV20-1	TGCAGTGCCACGACAGGGTACACTGAAGCTTTCTTT	CSATTGYTEAFF
TRBJ1-4	-	few	TRBV5-1	TGTGCCAGCAGCCCGAATGGCGGGGGAAGGGGTAATGAAAAACTGTTTTTT	CASSPNGGGRGNEKLFF
TRBJ2-7	-	-	TRBV4-3	TGCGCCAGCAGCCAAGAGAGGGACGAGCAGTACTTC	CASSQERDEQYF
TRBJ1-1	TRBD1	few	TRBV7-3	TGTGCCAGCAGCCTCAATCGGGGGGACAGGGAACCCCATTTGAACACTGAAGCTTTCTTT	CASSLNRGDREPHLNTEAFF
TRBJ1-1	-	many	TRBV5-5	TGTGCCAGCAGCTTGGAGGGGTCCCCTGAAGCTTTCTTT	CASSLEGSPEAFF
TRBJ1-2	-	few	TRBV24-1	TGTGCCACCAGTGATGCAGGCTTCGGCTACACCTTC	CATSDAGFGYTF
TRBJ1-1	-	-	TRBV7-9	TGTGCCAGCAGCTTAGCCGGGGGAGGGGCTTTCTTT	CASSLAGGGAFF
TRBJ1-4	TRBD1	-	TRBV19	TGTGCCAGTAGTACGGGACAGGGTAGGGATGAAAAACTGTTTTTT	CASSTGQGRDEKLFF
TRBJ1-1	-	many	TRBV12-3/TRBV12-4	TGTGCCAGCAGCCGACGGCGGACTGAAGCTTTCTTT	CASSRRRTEAFF
TRBJ2-7	TRBD2	-	TRBV5-1	TGTGCCAGCAGCTTGGATAGCGGGGGGTACTACGAGCAGTACTTC	CASSLDSGGYYEQYF
TRBJ2-6	-	-	TRBV6-1	TGTGCCAGCAGCGGAAGCTCTGGGGCCAGCGTCCTGACTTTC	CASSGSSGASVLTF
TRBJ2-3	TRBD1	-	TRBV12-3/TRBV12-4	TGTGCCAGCAGCTCGACAGGGATCGGTACGCAGTATTTT	CASSSTGIGTQYF
TRBJ2-7	-	many	TRBV5-1	TGCGCCAGCAGCTTGGAGGCCAGATCCTACGAGCAGTACTTC	CASSLEARSYEQYF
TRBJ2-7	-	many	TRBV12-3/TRBV12-4	TGTGCCAGCAACTACATGCCGGACTCTAACGAGCAGTACTTC	CASNYMPDSNEQYF
TRBJ1-1	-	few	TRBV7-9	TGTGCCAGCAGCTTTGAGGTGGGCACTGAAGCTTTCTTT	CASSFEVGTEAFF
TRBJ2-3	TRBD1	-	TRBV20-1	TGCAGTGCTTCCGGGACAGCTCGTGAGGGTACGCAGTATTTT	CSASGTAREGTQYF
TRBJ2-3	-	once	TRBV7-8	TGCGCCAGCAGCCAGCCTACACAGTATTTT	CASSQPTQYF